One sample yielded the 3 T cell receptor beta chains listed below, sequenced in a study of T-cell memory formation after mild COVID-19. MiXCR, run by TCRdb on the 5' RACE reads, gives a single entry per CDR3 protein. The top ten clones hold 8.8% of a sample with roughly 410,000 distinct CDR3 sequences, less than 25% of them seen once. The sequenced sample consisted of PBMCs or a T cell subset sorted from them (not recorded which). The receptors derive from an adult woman who had mild COVID-19 (a few samples of this study predate the infection). Cell type and time point are not known.

The V call is TRBV4-3, the J call TRBJ2-1; TRBD2 agrees at 11 bases. CDR1 LGHNA and CDR2 YSLEER come from the germline V gene. The CDR3 spans 19 residues. J gave up 8 bases and V 0 bases, and 15 bases lay outside the gene matches. The CDR3: CASSQEHVLGGGLADEQFF. The CDR3 bases are TGCGCCAGCAGCCAAGAACATGTCCTTGGGGGGGGACTAGCGGATGAGCAGTTCTTC.

V and J are TRBV5-1 and TRBJ2-1; a possible D gene is TRBD2 (6 bases). This CDR3 has 15 amino acids. Trimming stripped 0 bases from V and 1 base from J, with 8 bases between. CDR1 is SGHRS and CDR2 is YFSETQ in the germline V gene. The CDR3 protein is CASSLGGKSYNEQFF. CDR3 in DNA: TGCGCCAGCAGCTTGGGCGGGAAATCCTACAATGAGCAGTTCTTC.

The chain has TRBV12-3 or TRBV12-4 and TRBJ2-3, with TRBD2 as a possible D gene (6 bases). The CDR3 contains 15 residues. V was clipped by 5 bases and J by 2 bases, with 14 bases between them. The CDR3 spells CASSSGHPTTDTQYF. CDR3 nucleotides: TGTGCCAGCAGTAGCGGGCACCCAACCACAGATACGCAGTATTTT.